Each of the 12 T cell receptor beta chains below was sequenced from the same sample in a study of T cell responses to AZD1222 COVID-19 vaccine. Profiled with immunoSEQ multiplex PCR; TCRdb holds only in-frame clones, not every one. Of 150,000 to 200,000 clones in the sample, 90% were seen once. This specimen was peripheral blood, taken 28 days after the second AZD1222 dose. All receptors come from an adult who received the AZD1222 COVID-19 vaccine.

The rearrangement uses TRBV7-2 and TRBJ1-1; D perhaps matches TRBD1 (6 bases). Germline lookup yields CDR1 SGHTA and CDR2 FQGNSA. This CDR3 region has 14 residues. Trimming pared 5 bases from V and 2 bases from J, leaving 12 bases between. CDR3 DNA: TGTGCCAGCAGCACTTGGACAGATAACACTGAAGCTTTCTTT. Translating gives CASSTWTDNTEAFF. Variable domain in full (rest from reference TRBV7-2 and TRBJ1-1): GAGVSQSPSNKVTEKGKDVELRCDPISGHTALYWYRQSLGQGLEFLIYFQGNSAPDKSGLPSDRFSAERTGGSVSTLTIQRTQQEDSAVYLCASSTWTDNTEAFFGQGTRLTVV.

The V call is TRBV4-1, the J call TRBJ2-7; 10 nucleotides agree with TRBD2. The ends lost 4 bases at V and 5 bases at J; junction bases unmatched: 11. The CDR3 has 16 amino acids. CDR1 and CDR2 from the germline V gene are MGHRA and YSYEKL. The DNA for the CDR3 is TGCGCCAGCAGCCGCGAAACCGGGACTAGCGTCCACGAGCAGTACTTC. This encodes CASSRETGTSVHEQYF.

The chain uses TRBV19 and TRBJ1-4, with a weak D call TRBD1 (5 bases). CDR3 length: 16 residues. CDR1 and CDR2 from the germline V gene are LNHDA and SQIVND (reference sequence). The V gene lost 5 bases and the J gene lost 2 bases, with 15 bases spanning the gap. The CDR3 spells CASSPVDRPTNEKLFF. CDR3 coding DNA: TGTGCCAGTAGTCCCGTTGACAGACCGACTAATGAAAAACTGTTTTTT.

J is TRBJ1-2 and V is TRBV29-1, with a weak D call TRBD1 (5 bases). V shed 4 bases and J shed 2 bases, with 8 bases lying between them. Germline V gene sequence: CDR1 SQVTM, CDR2 ANQGSEA. The length of the CDR3 is 12 residues. Written as DNA, the CDR3 is TGCAGCGTTGTTCAGGGAAACTATGGCTACACCTTC. This gives the protein CSVVQGNYGYTF.

The V call is TRBV12-3 or TRBV12-4, the J call TRBJ2-7; D not resolved. The CDR3 loop spans 12 amino acids. Between the trimmed V and J ends, which lost 8 bases and 0 bases, there was a span of 8 bases. CDR3 sequence: CASGHSSYEQYF. The CDR3 nucleotides read TGTGCCAGCGGCCACTCCTCCTACGAGCAGTACTTC.

The gene calls are TRBV7-2 and TRBJ1-4; a possible D gene is TRBD1 (6 bases). Germline values: CDR1 SGHTA, CDR2 FQGNSA. The CDR3 loop spans 16 amino acids. Trimming removed 6 bases from V and 11 bases from J, with 25 bases in between. Here the CDR3 DNA reads TGTGCCAGCAGTTCTTTCGGAAGGGACAACCCCGGGAAACTGTTTTTT. Translation: CASSSFGRDNPGKLFF.

The rearrangement uses TRBV6-5 and TRBJ2-5; no reliable D call. The V gene lost 5 bases and the J gene lost 1 base, with 8 bases spanning the gap. The CDR3 runs to 13 residues. Germline V gives CDR1 MNHEY, CDR2 SVGAGI. The CDR3 region is CASSRLPQETQYF. The CDR3 DNA reads TGTGCCAGCAGTCGGCTCCCCCAAGAGACCCAGTACTTC.

The chain is built from TRBV5-1 and TRBJ1-2, with TRBD1 as a possible D gene (5 bases). The CDR3 is 15 amino acids. V dropped 4 bases and J dropped 1 base, with 14 bases sitting between them. Germline values: CDR1 SGHRS, CDR2 YFSETQ. The CDR3 reads CASSPQTDLNYGYTF. The CDR3 nucleotides are TGCGCCAGCAGCCCACAGACAGACCTTAACTATGGCTACACCTTC.

The gene calls are TRBV10-3 and TRBJ1-4, with D possibly TRBD1 on 5 matching bases. Germline V CDR1 and CDR2: ENHRY, SYGVKD. The CDR3 has 13 amino acids. Trimming took off 10 bases at V and 6 bases at J, with 15 bases between the two ends. The DNA of the CDR3 is TGTGCCACCCGCAGCGGGGCGGATGAAAAACTGTTTTTT. Translated: CATRSGADEKLFF.

This chain uses TRBV25-1 with TRBJ1-5; D remains ambiguous. The CDR3 sequence is 16 residues long. Trimming left V 2 bases short and J 1 base short, with 12 bases between. Germline CDR1 is MGHDK and CDR2 is SYGVNS. Written as DNA, the CDR3 is TGTGCCAGCAGTGAACGTCGAGTGGGAAGCAATCAGCCCCAGCATTTT. Its translation is CASSERRVGSNQPQHF.

The V and J genes are TRBV6-5 and TRBJ1-2, with 8 bases identical to TRBD1. Per the germline V gene, CDR1 is MNHEY and CDR2 is SVGAGI. The CDR3 has 16 amino acids. Unmatched junction bases numbered 11, after V lost 4 bases and J lost 4 bases. CDR3 sequence: CASSSTTRDRPYGYTF. Written as DNA, the CDR3 is TGTGCCAGCAGTTCGACGACTCGGGACAGGCCCTATGGCTACACCTTC.

This chain's CDR3 is CASSYSGGQGEQFF. CDR3 DNA: TGTGCCAGCAGTTACTCTGGGGGGCAGGGTGAGCAGTTCTTC. The rearrangement links TRBV6-5 to TRBJ2-1, with D perhaps given as TRBD1 or TRBD2 (6 bases each). V lost 0 bases and J lost 9, with 12 bases in between. Germline CDR1 and CDR2: MNHEY and SVGAGI. This CDR3 comprises 14 residues.